Listed below are T cell receptor beta chains from one sample, sequenced in a study of immune characterization of retroperitoneal liposarcoma. One entry per CDR3 protein, called by TCRdb with MiXCR from the PCR reads. Here the sample spans 2,000 or so distinct CDR3 sequences, around a quarter being singletons. Sequencing used tumor tissue. These receptors were obtained from a female donor with retroperitoneal liposarcoma. CDR3s include the opening cysteine and the closing phenylalanine or tryptophan. The D gene is left open where the match is weak. Only some rows state a clone size, as once, few, many or a class for expanded clones.

NA,TRBV11-2,TRBJ2-5,NA,CASSLDPPFLDSYNEQYF,TGTGCCAGCAGCTTAGATCCGCCCTTCCTAGACTCCTACAATGAGCAGTACTTC
large,TRBV7-6,TRBJ2-1,NA,CASSLGRGFSYEQFF,TGTGCCAGCAGCTTAGGCAGGGGATTCTCCTACGAGCAGTTCTTC
many,TRBV6-6,TRBJ1-1,TRBD1,CASRVNYRGMEEAFF,TGTGCCAGCAGAGTAAATTACAGGGGGATGGAGGAAGCTTTCTTT
medium-sized,TRBV6-1,TRBJ2-4,NA,CASSQATYRLNEQYF,TGTGCCAGCAGTCAGGCTACATACCGGCTTAATGAGCAGTACTTC
medium-sized,TRBV6-1,TRBJ2-1,NA,CASKTLTYSGEYEQFF,TGTGCCAGCAAGACCTTGACCTACAGCGGCGAATACGAGCAGTTCTTC
few,TRBV11-3,TRBJ2-1,TRBD2,CASSLSGRAWDNEQFF,TGTGCCAGCAGCTTAAGCGGGAGGGCCTGGGACAATGAGCAGTTCTTC
medium-sized,TRBV6-1,TRBJ2-6,NA,CASRNQDSGANVLTF,TGTGCCAGCAGGAACCAAGACTCTGGGGCCAACGTCCTGACTTTC
medium-sized,TRBV12-3/TRBV12-4,TRBJ2-5,NA,CASSLALGYGRRETQYF,TGTGCCAGCAGTTTAGCGCTGGGTTACGGGCGTCGAGAGACCCAGTACTTC
few,TRBV20-1,TRBJ1-2,TRBD1,CSASPAGGLTVYGYTF,TGCAGTGCATCCCCAGCAGGGGGCCTAACAGTTTATGGCTACACCTTC
medium-sized,TRBV6-6,TRBJ2-1,NA,CASRPHRTYEQFF,TGTGCCAGCAGACCCCATAGGACCTACGAGCAGTTCTTC
NA,TRBV7-6,TRBJ2-1,NA,CASSLDGNEQFF,TGTGCCAGCAGCTTAGATGGCAATGAGCAGTTCTTC
medium-sized,TRBV6-1,TRBJ2-5,NA,CASSTRRRGRETQYF,TGTGCCAGCAGTACTAGGCGAAGGGGAAGAGAGACCCAGTACTTC
NA,TRBV7-4,TRBJ2-1,NA,CASSKWQGSSYEQFF,TGTGCCAGCAGCAAGTGGCAGGGGAGCTCCTACGAGCAGTTCTTC
large,TRBV6-1,TRBJ2-1,TRBD2,CASGLALEQFF,TGTGCCAGCGGACTAGCCCTCGAGCAGTTCTTC
NA,TRBV7-2,TRBJ2-7,NA,CASSNYDEQYF,TGTGCCAGCAGCAACTACGACGAGCAGTACTTC
medium-sized,TRBV7-2,TRBJ2-4,NA,CASSSDRSLALNIQYF,TGTGCCAGCAGTTCGGACAGAAGCTTAGCGTTAAACATTCAGTACTTC
NA,TRBV20-1,TRBJ2-1,NA,CSASALYNEQFF,TGCAGTGCTAGCGCTCTCTACAATGAGCAGTTCTTC
few,TRBV27,TRBJ2-1,TRBD2,CASSFLAGGYNEQFF,TGTGCCAGCAGTTTTCTCGCGGGAGGTTACAATGAGCAGTTCTTT
once,TRBV14,TRBJ2-3,TRBD2,CASRPGGGSGHPPDTQYF,TGTGCCAGCAGGCCTGGGGGGGGTAGCGGGCATCCCCCAGATACGCAGTATTTT
once,TRBV6-1,TRBJ2-1,NA,CASSYLSPQRTYNEQFF,TGTGCCAGCAGTTACCTCTCCCCTCAGCGCACCTACAATGAGCAGTTCTTC
medium-sized,TRBV6-1,TRBJ2-5,NA,CASSEMRDLKNQETQYF,TGTGCCAGCAGTGAAATGAGGGACTTAAAAAACCAAGAGACCCAGTACTTC
few,TRBV6-6,TRBJ2-7,TRBD2,CASSDGTSGRAYEQYF,TGTGCCAGCAGCGACGGGACTAGCGGGAGAGCCTACGAGCAGTACTTC
medium-sized,TRBV7-6,TRBJ2-3,NA,CASSLRGISYEQYF,TGTGCCAGCAGCTTAAGGGGGATTTCCTACGAGCAGTATTTT
medium-sized,TRBV27,TRBJ2-7,TRBD1,CASSRPPLSGTDYEQYF,TGTGCCAGCAGTCGACCCCCGCTATCCGGGACAGATTACGAGCAGTACTTC
NA,TRBV6-1,TRBJ2-7,NA,CASSGPGGTYEQYF,TGTGCCAGCAGTGGGCCCGGGGGAACCTACGAGCAGTACTTC
medium-sized,TRBV6-1,TRBJ1-1,TRBD1,CASSGTGVNTEAFF,TGTGCCAGCAGCGGGACAGGGGTCAACACTGAAGCTTTCTTT
few,TRBV27,TRBJ2-3,NA,CATGTDTQYF,TGTGCCACGGGCACAGATACGCAGTATTTT
medium-sized,TRBV7-2,TRBJ2-1,NA,CASRRAYEQFF,TGTGCCAGCAGGCGAGCCTACGAGCAGTTCTTC